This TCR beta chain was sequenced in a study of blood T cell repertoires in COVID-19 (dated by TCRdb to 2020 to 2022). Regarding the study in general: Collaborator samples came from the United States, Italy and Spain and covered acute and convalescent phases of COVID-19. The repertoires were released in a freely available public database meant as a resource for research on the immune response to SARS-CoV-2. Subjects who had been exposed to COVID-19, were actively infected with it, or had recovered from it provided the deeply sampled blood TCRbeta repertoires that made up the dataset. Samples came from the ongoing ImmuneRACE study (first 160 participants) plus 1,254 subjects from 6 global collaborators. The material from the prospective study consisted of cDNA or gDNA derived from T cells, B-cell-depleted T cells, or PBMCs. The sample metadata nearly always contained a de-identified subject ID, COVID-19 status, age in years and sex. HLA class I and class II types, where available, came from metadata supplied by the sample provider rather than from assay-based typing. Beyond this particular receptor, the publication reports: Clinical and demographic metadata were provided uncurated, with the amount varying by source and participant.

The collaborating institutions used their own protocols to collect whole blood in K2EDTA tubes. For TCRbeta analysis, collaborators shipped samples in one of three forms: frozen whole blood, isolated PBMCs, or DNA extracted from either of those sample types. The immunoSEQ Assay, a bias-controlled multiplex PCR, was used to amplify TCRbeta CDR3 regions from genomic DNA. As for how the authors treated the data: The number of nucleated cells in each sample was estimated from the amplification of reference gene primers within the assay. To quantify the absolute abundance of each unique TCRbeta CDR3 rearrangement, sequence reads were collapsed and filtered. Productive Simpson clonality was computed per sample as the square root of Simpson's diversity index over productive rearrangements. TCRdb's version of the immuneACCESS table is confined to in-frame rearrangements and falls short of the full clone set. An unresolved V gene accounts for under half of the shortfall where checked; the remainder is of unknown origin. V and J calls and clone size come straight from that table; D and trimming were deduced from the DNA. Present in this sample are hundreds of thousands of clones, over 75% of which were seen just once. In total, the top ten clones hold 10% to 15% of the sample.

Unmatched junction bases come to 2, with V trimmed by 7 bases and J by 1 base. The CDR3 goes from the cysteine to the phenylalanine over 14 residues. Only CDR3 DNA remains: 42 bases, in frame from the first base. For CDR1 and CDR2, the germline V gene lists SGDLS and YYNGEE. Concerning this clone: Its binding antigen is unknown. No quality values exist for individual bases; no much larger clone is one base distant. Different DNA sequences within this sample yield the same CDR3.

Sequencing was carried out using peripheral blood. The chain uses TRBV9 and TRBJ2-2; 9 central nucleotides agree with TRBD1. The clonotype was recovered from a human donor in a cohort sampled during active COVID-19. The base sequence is TGTGCCAGCGCGGGACAGGGGAACACCGGGGAGCTGTTTTTT. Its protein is CASAGQGNTGELFF. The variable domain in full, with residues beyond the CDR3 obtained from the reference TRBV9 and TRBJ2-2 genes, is DSGVTQTPKHLITATGQRVTLRCSPRSGDLSVYWYQQSLDQGLQFLIQYYNGEERAKGNILERFSAQQFPDLHSELNLSSLELGDSALYFCASAGQGNTGELFFGEGSRLTVL.